The rows below give T cell receptor beta chains drawn from one sample of a study of naive CD8 T cells in extremely preterm neonates. Using immunoSEQ multiplex PCR, the repertoire was profiled, and TCRdb retains in-frame clones only, with some absent. The sample shows about 5,500 clones, 95% to 98% of them seen only once. Sequenced input: naive CD8+ T cells from blood. The receptors were sampled from a human donor in good health. CDR3s include the opening cysteine and the closing phenylalanine or tryptophan. The D gene is left open where the match is weak. Clone size is shown for a subset of rows, as once, few, many or a class of expanded clone.

D	V	size	J	CDR3	DNA
TRBD1	TRBV9	.	TRBJ1-5	CASPGQGCNQPQHF	TGTGCCAGCCCTGGACAGGGGTGCAATCAGCCCCAGCATTTT
TRBD1	TRBV7-6	.	TRBJ2-2	CASSRGAGGLGELFF	TGTGCCAGCAGTCGTGGGGCAGGGGGCCTCGGGGAGCTGTTTTTT
.	TRBV9	.	TRBJ2-1	CAGSVRLHEQFF	TGTGCCGGCAGCGTGCGCTTGCATGAGCAGTTCTTC
TRBD1	TRBV5-4	.	TRBJ1-2	CASSLDKPGQVYGYTF	TGTGCCAGCAGCTTGGACAAACCGGGACAGGTTTATGGCTACACCTTC
TRBD2	TRBV6-5	.	TRBJ2-7	CASRAGTRRYEQYF	TGTGCCAGCAGAGCAGGGACTAGGAGGTACGAGCAGTACTTC
.	TRBV4-3	few	TRBJ2-7	CASSQDFTYEQYF	TGCGCCAGCAGCCAAGATTTCACCTACGAGCAGTACTTC
.	TRBV27	.	TRBJ2-5	CASSSIGRGELETQYF	TGTGCCAGCAGTAGCATAGGCAGGGGAGAGTTAGAGACCCAGTACTTC
.	TRBV7-9	.	TRBJ1-3	CASSNPTAYSGNTIYF	TGTGCCAGCAGCAACCCGACAGCCTACTCTGGAAACACCATATATTTT
.	TRBV7-6	.	TRBJ1-1	CASSWELNTEAFF	TGTGCCAGCAGCTGGGAGCTGAACACTGAAGCTTTCTTT
.	TRBV4-1	.	TRBJ2-2	CASSQNHGATAANTGELFF	TGCGCCAGCAGCCAAAATCACGGAGCGACCGCTGCGAACACCGGGGAGCTGTTTTTT
.	TRBV4-3	.	TRBJ1-1	CASSQAAGAENGTEAFF	TGCGCCAGCAGCCAAGCGGCAGGGGCCGAGAACGGCACTGAAGCTTTCTTT
.	TRBV19	.	TRBJ1-1	CASSIDEGDTEAFF	TGTGCCAGTAGTATAGATGAGGGTGACACTGAAGCTTTCTTT
.	TRBV27	once	TRBJ1-5	CASRSGAGANQPQHF	TGTGCCAGCAGGTCCGGGGCAGGGGCCAATCAGCCCCAGCATTTT
.	TRBV5-6	.	TRBJ1-5	CASSLLPNSNQPQHF	TGTGCCAGCAGCTTACTCCCAAACAGCAATCAGCCCCAGCATTTT
.	TRBV7-9	.	TRBJ2-7	CASSLRQGYEQYF	TGTGCCAGCAGCTTAAGGCAGGGCTACGAGCAGTACTTC
.	TRBV5-6	.	TRBJ1-5	CASSLFSAGYQPQHF	TGTGCCAGCAGCTTGTTTTCGGCGGGGTATCAGCCCCAGCATTTT
.	TRBV9	.	TRBJ1-2	CASSVGGTYNYGYTF	TGTGCCAGCAGCGTAGGGGGGACTTATAACTATGGCTACACCTTC
.	TRBV28	.	TRBJ1-2	CASNWGSDYGYTF	TGTGCCAGCAACTGGGGTAGCGACTATGGCTACACCTTC
.	TRBV27	.	TRBJ1-2	CASSLGRAGAYTF	TGTGCCAGCAGTTTAGGTCGGGCGGGGGCGTACACCTTC
TRBD2	TRBV9	.	TRBJ2-3	CASSGYGGAGDTQYF	TGTGCCAGCAGCGGATACGGGGGGGCCGGAGATACGCAGTATTTT
.	TRBV27	.	TRBJ2-6	CASTPSGANVLTF	TGTGCCAGTACTCCCTCCGGGGCCAACGTCCTGACTTTC
.	TRBV19	.	TRBJ1-2	CASSTTLTGTYYGYTF	TGTGCCAGTAGTACAACTCTCACCGGGACATACTATGGCTACACCTTC
.	TRBV7-2	.	TRBJ1-1	CASSLSKNTEAFF	TGTGCCAGCAGCTTATCCAAGAACACTGAAGCTTTCTTT
TRBD2	TRBV4-3	.	TRBJ2-1	CASSPQLAGGLYNEQFF	TGCGCCAGCAGCCCGCAACTAGCGGGGGGGCTATACAATGAGCAGTTCTTC
.	TRBV27	.	TRBJ1-6	CASTTGPGAYNSPLHF	TGTGCCAGCACCACGGGGCCAGGGGCCTATAATTCACCCCTCCACTTT
.	TRBV9	.	TRBJ1-1	CASSSRLTEAFF	TGTGCCAGCAGCTCCAGATTGACTGAAGCTTTCTTT
.	TRBV23-1	.	TRBJ1-4	CASSLCGDGKNEKLFF	TGCGCCAGCAGTCTTTGCGGGGACGGGAAAAATGAAAAACTGTTTTTT
.	TRBV2	.	TRBJ1-2	CASSDSGQEWWDGYTF	TGTGCCAGCAGTGATTCAGGGCAGGAGTGGTGGGATGGCTACACCTTC
.	TRBV2	.	TRBJ1-3	CASRENPGHSNTIYF	TGTGCCAGCAGAGAGAATCCGGGACACTCTAACACCATATATTTT
TRBD1	TRBV4-3	.	TRBJ1-1	CASSEGQGLYTEAFF	TGCGCCAGCAGCGAGGGACAGGGCTTGTACACTGAAGCTTTCTTT
TRBD1	TRBV4-3	.	TRBJ2-2	CASSRLTGFTGELFF	TGCGCCAGCAGCCGACTGACAGGGTTCACCGGGGAGCTGTTTTTT
TRBD1	TRBV4-1	.	TRBJ1-2	CASSHRTGNYGYTF	TGCGCCAGCAGCCACCGGACAGGGAACTATGGCTACACCTTC
.	TRBV7-9	.	TRBJ2-7	CASSLTGGGSTNSYEQYF	TGTGCCAGCAGCTTAACGGGGGGCGGGTCTACTAACTCCTACGAGCAGTACTTC
.	TRBV7-3	once	TRBJ1-1	CASSPEGVPEAFF	TGTGCCAGCAGCCCCGAGGGGGTCCCTGAAGCTTTCTTT
.	TRBV10-3	.	TRBJ2-3	CAIRGGYQTSTDTQYF	TGTGCCATCAGGGGAGGCTACCAAACTAGCACAGATACGCAGTATTTT
.	TRBV5-4	.	TRBJ1-1	CASSPAGVEAFF	TGTGCCAGCAGCCCGGCAGGGGTTGAAGCTTTCTTT